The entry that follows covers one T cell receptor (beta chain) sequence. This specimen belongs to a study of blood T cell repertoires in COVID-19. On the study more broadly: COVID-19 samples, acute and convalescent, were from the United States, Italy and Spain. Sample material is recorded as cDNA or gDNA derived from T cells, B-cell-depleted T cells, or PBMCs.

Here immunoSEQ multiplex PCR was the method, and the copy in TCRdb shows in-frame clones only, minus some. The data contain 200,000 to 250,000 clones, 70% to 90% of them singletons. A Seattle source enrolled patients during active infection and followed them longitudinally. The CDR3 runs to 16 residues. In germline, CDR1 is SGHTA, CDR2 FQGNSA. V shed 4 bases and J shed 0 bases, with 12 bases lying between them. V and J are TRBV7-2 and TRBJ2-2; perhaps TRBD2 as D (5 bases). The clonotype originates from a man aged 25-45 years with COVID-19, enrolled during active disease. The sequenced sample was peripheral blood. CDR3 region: CASSYLGAANTGELFF. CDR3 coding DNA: TGTGCCAGCAGCTATCTGGGAGCGGCGAACACCGGGGAGCTGTTTTTT.